The entry below describes one T cell receptor (beta chain). The use of a sample-barcoded 5' primer and a J-beta primer mix characterized a second PCR of roughly 7 to 11 cycles. TCRdb independently ran MiXCR on the 5' RACE reads; one entry per CDR3 protein. The sample carries more than 900,000 distinct CDR3 sequences, roughly 24% recorded once. The V end was cut by 1 base, the J end by 9 bases, with 18 bases between. This CDR3 spans 15 amino acids. Germline CDR1 SGHTS, CDR2 YDEGEE. The sample comes from a study of blood T cells in healthy people across ages. The same data also contributed to another study, on T cells of mothers and their children.

The chain has TRBV5-8 and TRBJ2-3; the D gene could be TRBD1 or TRBD2 (5 bases each). The TCR sequence derives from a girl under 10 years old in good health. Sample: blood. CDR3 amino acids: CASSLRDRSPTTQYF. CDR3 nucleotide sequence: TGTGCCAGCAGCTTGAGGGACCGATCCCCTACGACGCAGTATTTT. The full variable domain, with the rest looked up from reference TRBV5-8 and TRBJ2-3, is EAGVTQSPTHLIKTRGQQATLRCSPISGHTSVYWYQQALGLGLQFLLWYDEGEERNRGNFPPRFSGRQFPNYSSELNVNALELEDSALYLCASSLRDRSPTTQYFGPGTRLTVL.